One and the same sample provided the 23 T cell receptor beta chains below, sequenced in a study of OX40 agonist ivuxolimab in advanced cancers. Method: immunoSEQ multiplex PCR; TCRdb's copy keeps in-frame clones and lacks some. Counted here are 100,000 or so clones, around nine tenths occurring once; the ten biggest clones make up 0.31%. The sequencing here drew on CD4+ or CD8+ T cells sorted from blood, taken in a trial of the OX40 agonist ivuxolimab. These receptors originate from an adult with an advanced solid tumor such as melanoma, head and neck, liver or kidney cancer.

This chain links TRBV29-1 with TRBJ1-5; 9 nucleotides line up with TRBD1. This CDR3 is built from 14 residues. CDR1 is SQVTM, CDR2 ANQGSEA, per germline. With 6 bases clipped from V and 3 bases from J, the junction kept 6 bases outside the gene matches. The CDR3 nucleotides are TGCAGCGTAGGGACAGGGAAGGACAATCAGCCCCAGCATTTT. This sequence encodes CSVGTGKDNQPQHF.

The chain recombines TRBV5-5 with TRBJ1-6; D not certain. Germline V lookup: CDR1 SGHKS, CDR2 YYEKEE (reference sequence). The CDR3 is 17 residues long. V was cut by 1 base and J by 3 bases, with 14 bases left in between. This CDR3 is CASSLTVPVYYNSPLHF. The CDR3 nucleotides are TGTGCCAGCAGCTTGACAGTTCCAGTCTACTATAATTCACCCCTCCACTTT.

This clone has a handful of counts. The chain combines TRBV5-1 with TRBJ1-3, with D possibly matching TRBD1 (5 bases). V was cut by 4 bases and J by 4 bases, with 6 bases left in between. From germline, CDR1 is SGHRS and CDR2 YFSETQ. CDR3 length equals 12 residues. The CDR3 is CASSRDGNTIYF. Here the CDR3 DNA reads TGCGCCAGCAGCCGGGACGGAAACACCATATATTTT.

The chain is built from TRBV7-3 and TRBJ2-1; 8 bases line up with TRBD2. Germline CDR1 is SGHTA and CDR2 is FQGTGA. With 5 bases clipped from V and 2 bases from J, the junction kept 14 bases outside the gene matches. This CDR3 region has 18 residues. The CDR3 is CASSPISGQTSAYNEQFF. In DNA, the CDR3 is TGTGCCAGCAGCCCGATTTCTGGGCAGACTAGCGCCTACAATGAGCAGTTCTTC.

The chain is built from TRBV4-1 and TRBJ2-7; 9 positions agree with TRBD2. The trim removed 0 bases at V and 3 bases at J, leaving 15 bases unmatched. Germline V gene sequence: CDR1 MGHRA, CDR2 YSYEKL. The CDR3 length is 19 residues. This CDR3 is CASSQEGGGGALSYYEQYF. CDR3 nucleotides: TGCGCCAGCAGCCAAGAGGGAGGCGGGGGGGCGCTAAGTTACTACGAGCAGTACTTC.

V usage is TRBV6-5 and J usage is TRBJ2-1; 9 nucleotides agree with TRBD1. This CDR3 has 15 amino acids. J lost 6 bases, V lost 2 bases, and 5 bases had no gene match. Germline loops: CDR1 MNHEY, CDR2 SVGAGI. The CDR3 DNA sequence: TGTGCCAGCAGTTACACAGGGGGCGCGGGCAATGAGCAGTTCTTC. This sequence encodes CASSYTGGAGNEQFF.

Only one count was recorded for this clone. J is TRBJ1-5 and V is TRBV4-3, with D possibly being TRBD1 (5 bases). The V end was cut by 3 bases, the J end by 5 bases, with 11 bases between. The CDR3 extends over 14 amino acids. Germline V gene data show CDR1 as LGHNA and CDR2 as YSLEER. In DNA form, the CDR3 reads TGCGCCAGCAGCCAGGAAGGGGCAGATCAGCCCCAGCATTTT. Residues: CASSQEGADQPQHF.

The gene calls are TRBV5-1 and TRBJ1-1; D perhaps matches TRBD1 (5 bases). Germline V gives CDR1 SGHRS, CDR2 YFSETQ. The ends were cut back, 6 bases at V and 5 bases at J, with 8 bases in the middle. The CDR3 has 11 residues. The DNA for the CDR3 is TGCGCCAGCATTGCAGGGACTGAAGCTTTCTTT. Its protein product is CASIAGTEAFF.

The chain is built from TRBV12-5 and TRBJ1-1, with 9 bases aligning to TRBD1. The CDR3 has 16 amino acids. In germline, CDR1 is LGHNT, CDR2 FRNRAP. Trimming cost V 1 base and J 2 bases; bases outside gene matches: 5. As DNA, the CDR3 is TGTGCTAGTGGTTTGGAACACAGGGGGCCTAACACTGAAGCTTTCTTT. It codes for CASGLEHRGPNTEAFF. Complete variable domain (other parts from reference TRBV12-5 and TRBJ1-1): DARVTQTPRHKVTEMGQEVTMRCQPILGHNTVFWYRQTMMQGLELLAYFRNRAPLDDSGMPKDRFSAEMPDATLATLKIQPSEPRDSAVYFCASGLEHRGPNTEAFFGQGTRLTVV.

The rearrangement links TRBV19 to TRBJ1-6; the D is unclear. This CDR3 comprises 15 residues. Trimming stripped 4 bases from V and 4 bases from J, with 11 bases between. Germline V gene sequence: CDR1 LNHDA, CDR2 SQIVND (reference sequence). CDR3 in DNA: TGTGCCAGTAGTAGGGCCGGAGAGTATAATTCACCCCTCCACTTT. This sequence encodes CASSRAGEYNSPLHF.

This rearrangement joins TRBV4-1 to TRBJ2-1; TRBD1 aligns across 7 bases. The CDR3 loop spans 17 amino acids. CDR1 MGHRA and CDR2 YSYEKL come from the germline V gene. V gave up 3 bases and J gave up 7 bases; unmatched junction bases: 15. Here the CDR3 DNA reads TGCGCCAGCAGCCAGCATCCGACAGGGCCTACAAATAATGAGCAGTTCTTC. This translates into CASSQHPTGPTNNEQFF.

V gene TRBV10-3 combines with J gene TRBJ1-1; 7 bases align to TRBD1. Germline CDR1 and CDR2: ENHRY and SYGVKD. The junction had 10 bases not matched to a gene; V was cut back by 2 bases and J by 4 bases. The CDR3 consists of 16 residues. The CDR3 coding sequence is TGTGCCATCAGTGAGACGATCACAGGGGTGGGCACTGAAGCTTTCTTT. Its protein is CAISETITGVGTEAFF.

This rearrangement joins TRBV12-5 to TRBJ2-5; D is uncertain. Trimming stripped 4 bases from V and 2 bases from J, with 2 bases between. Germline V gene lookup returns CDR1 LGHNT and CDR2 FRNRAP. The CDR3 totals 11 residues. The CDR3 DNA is TGTGCTAGTGGTTCACAAGAGACCCAGTACTTC. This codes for CASGSQETQYF. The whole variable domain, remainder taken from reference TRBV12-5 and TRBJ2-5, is DARVTQTPRHKVTEMGQEVTMRCQPILGHNTVFWYRQTMMQGLELLAYFRNRAPLDDSGMPKDRFSAEMPDATLATLKIQPSEPRDSAVYFCASGSQETQYFGPGTRLLVL.

For the CDR3, the DNA is TGTGCCAGCAGCTTAAGGGACAGGGCAGAGACCCAGTACTTC. It yields the protein CASSLRDRAETQYF. J is TRBJ2-5 and V is TRBV5-6, with 9 positions matching TRBD1. The CDR3 extends over 14 amino acids. The V gene end was trimmed by 2 bases and the J gene end by 4 bases; junction bases not matched to a gene: 3. Germline V gene data show CDR1 as SGHDT and CDR2 as YYEEEE.

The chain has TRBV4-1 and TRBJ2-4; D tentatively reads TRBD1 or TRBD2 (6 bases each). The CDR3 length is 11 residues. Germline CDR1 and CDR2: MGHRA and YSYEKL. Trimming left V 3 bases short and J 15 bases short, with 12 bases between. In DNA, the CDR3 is TGCGCCAGCAGCCAGGAGGGGGTCCGGTACTTC. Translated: CASSQEGVRYF.

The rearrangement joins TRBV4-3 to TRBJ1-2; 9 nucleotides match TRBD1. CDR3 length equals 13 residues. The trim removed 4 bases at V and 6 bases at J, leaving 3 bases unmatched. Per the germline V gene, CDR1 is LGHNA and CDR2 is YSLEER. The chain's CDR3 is CASSPRTGDGYTF. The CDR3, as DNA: TGCGCCAGCAGCCCTAGGACAGGGGATGGCTACACCTTC.

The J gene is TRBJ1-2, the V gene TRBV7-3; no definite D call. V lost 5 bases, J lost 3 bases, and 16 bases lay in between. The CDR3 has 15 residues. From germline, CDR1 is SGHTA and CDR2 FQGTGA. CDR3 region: CASSPPTYNDYGYTF. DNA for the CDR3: TGTGCCAGCAGCCCCCCCACCTACAACGACTATGGCTACACCTTC.

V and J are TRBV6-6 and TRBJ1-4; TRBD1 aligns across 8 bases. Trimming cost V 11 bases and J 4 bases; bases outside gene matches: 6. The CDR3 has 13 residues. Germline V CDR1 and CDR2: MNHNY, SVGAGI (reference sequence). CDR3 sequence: CAGRQGFNEKLFF. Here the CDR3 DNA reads TGTGCCGGCCGACAGGGGTTTAATGAAAAACTGTTTTTT.

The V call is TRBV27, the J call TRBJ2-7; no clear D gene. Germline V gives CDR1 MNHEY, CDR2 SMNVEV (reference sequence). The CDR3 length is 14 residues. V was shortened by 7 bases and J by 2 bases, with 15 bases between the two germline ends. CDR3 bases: TGTGCCAGCAACGCACAAAGAAGGGCCTACGAGCAGTACTTC. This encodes CASNAQRRAYEQYF.

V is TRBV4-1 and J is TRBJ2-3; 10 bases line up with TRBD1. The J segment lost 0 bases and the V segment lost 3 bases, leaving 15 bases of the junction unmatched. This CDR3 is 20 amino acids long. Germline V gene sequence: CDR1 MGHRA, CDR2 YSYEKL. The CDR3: CASSQESGQGVKRSTDTQYF. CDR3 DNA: TGCGCCAGCAGCCAGGAATCTGGACAGGGGGTCAAAAGAAGCACAGATACGCAGTATTTT.

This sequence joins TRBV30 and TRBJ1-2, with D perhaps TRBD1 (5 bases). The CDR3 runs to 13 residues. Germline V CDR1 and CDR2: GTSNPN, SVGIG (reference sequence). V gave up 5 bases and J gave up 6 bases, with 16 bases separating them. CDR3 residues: CAWLQDLWNGYTF. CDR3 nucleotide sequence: TGTGCCTGGTTACAGGACCTATGGAATGGCTACACCTTC.

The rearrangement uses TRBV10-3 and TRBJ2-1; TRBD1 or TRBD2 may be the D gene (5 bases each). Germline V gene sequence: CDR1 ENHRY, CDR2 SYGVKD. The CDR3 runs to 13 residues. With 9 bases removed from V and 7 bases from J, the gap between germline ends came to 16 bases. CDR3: CAIGRDPGNEQFF. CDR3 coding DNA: TGTGCCATTGGTCGGGATCCAGGGAATGAGCAGTTCTTC.

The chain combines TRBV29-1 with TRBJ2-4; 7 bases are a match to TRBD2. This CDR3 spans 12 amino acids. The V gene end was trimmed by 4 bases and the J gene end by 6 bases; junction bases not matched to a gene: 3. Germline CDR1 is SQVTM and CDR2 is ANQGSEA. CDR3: CSVAGGSNIQYF. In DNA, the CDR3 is TGCAGCGTTGCGGGGGGTTCAAACATTCAGTACTTC.